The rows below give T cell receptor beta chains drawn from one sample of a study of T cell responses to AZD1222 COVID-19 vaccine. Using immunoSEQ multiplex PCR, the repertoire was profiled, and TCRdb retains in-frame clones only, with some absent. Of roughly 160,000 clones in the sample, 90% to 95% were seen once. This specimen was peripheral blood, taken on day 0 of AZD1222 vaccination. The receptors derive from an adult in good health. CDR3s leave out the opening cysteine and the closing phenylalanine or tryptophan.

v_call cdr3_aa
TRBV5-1 ASSFPENEKLF
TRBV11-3 ASSLGGDTDTQY
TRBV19 ASSIGGQGAYGYT
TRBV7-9 ASSPRPATSYNEQF
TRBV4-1 ASSLAGGLREKLF
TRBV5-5 ASSSLQGSGNQPQH
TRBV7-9 ASSLVQGEKLF
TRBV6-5 ASSPLAGVTGELF
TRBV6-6 ASSNTERLRGYT
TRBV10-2 ASSRDRQETQY
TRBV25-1 ASSEQGGPDTQY
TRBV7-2 ASSLSGDSPLH
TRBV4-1 ASSQEDSYTEAF
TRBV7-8 ASSLGLAGGNYEQY
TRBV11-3 ASSIPQGANTEAF
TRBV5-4 ASSGGQGDYGYT